One and the same sample provided the 8 T cell receptor beta chains below, sequenced in a study of CXCR3-negative and CXCR3-positive naive CD8 T cells. The TRB cDNA libraries were prepared by 5' RACE with UMI labels. TCRdb reprocessed the 5' RACE reads; each CDR3 protein has one entry and no DNA is given. This sample's table reports about 120,000 distinct CDR3 sequences. General observations from the study: Researchers report that CXCR3-positive naive cells carry more hydrophobic TRB CDR3s than CXCR3-negative naive cells.

Their antigens are not known. Sequenced material: naive CXCR3+ CD8+ T cells from blood. Stated subset: CD45RO-CCR7+CD27+CD95- naive CD8+ T cells expressing CXCR3 (TNR3+). The source of these receptors is a human donor in good health. Some clones in this sample may be carry-over from other donors' samples.

This chain connects TRBV4-1 to TRBJ2-7; the TCRdb D gene call, TRBD2, has no DNA to confirm it. This CDR3 spans 12 amino acids. CDR1 is MGHRA and CDR2 is YSYEKL in the germline V gene. This CDR3 is CASRGTSYEQYF.

J is TRBJ1-2 and V is TRBV9; the D gene TCRdb calls, TRBD1, cannot be checked with no DNA. The CDR3 is 15 amino acids. CDR1 and CDR2 (germline): SGDLS, YYNGEE. The CDR3 loop reads CASSATGTSNYGYTF.

The chain uses TRBV7-9 and TRBJ2-7; TCRdb picks TRBD1, but there is no DNA to check that call. Germline lookup yields CDR1 SEHNR and CDR2 FQNEAQ (reference sequence). CDR3 length: 15 residues. CDR3: CASSLPGTASYEQYF. Complete variable domain (other parts from reference TRBV7-9 and TRBJ2-7): DTGVSQNPRHKITKRGQNVTFRCDPISEHNRLYWYRQTLGQGPEFLTYFQNEAQLEKSRLLSDRFSAERPKGSFSTLEIQRTEQGDSAMYLCASSLPGTASYEQYFGPGTRLTVT.

The chain has TRBV10-2 and TRBJ2-7; the TCRdb D gene call, TRBD2, has no DNA to confirm it. CDR1 is WSHSY and CDR2 is SAAADI in the germline V gene. The CDR3 is 14 residues long. CDR3 in amino acids: CASSTGTSLGEQYF.

The chain has TRBV7-9 and TRBJ2-7; without DNA, the TCRdb call of TRBD1 cannot be checked. From germline, CDR1 is SEHNR and CDR2 FQNEAQ (reference sequence). The CDR3 totals 16 residues. CDR3 residues: CASSLGLGVSSYEQYF.

The chain links TRBV4-3 to TRBJ2-1; the TCRdb D gene call, TRBD1, has no DNA to confirm it. This CDR3 has 16 amino acids. Germline CDR1 LGHNA, CDR2 YSLEER. The CDR3 spells CASSQETGGTYNEQFF.

V and J are TRBV9 and TRBJ2-7; absent DNA, TCRdb's TRBD2 call cannot be checked. The CDR3 totals 14 residues. Per germline, CDR1 SGDLS and CDR2 YYNGEE. CDR3 protein: CASSPSGYLYEQYF.

This chain links TRBV20-1 with TRBJ1-6; there is no DNA to check the TCRdb D call of TRBD1. The CDR3 is 16 residues long. The V gene's germline CDR1 is DFQATT and CDR2 SNEGSKA (reference sequence). CDR3 sequence: CSARDVGVLYNSPLHF.